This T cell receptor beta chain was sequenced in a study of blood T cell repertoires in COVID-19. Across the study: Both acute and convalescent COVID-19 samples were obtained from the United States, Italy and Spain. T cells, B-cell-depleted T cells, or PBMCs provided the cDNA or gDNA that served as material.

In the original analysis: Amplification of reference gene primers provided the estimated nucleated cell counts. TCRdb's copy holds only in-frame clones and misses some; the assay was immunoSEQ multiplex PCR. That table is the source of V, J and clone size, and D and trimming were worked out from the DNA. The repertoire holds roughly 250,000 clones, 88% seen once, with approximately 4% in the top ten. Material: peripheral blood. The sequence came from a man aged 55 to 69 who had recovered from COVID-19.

This chain's CDR3 is CASTIGQGNTEAFF. The CDR3 region has the DNA TGTGCCAGTACCATTGGGCAGGGAAACACTGAAGCTTTCTTT. The chain uses TRBV19 and TRBJ1-1; D perhaps matches TRBD1 (5 bases). The length of the CDR3 is 14 residues. Trimming left V 7 bases short and J 2 bases short, with 14 bases between. Germline V CDR1 and CDR2: LNHDA, SQIVND (reference sequence).